What follows describes a single T cell receptor (beta chain). Assay: immunoSEQ multiplex PCR; the TCRdb copy retains only in-frame clones and omits some. The sample lists 130,000 to 150,000 clones; about 81% were seen once. The germline V gene encodes CDR1 MGHDK and CDR2 SYGVNS. The CDR3 consists of 14 residues. Trimming shortened V by 1 base and J by 5 bases, and 10 bases separated the two germline ends. The data originate from a study of PD-1 blockade in classical Hodgkin lymphoma. All patients relapsed after autologous stem cell transplantation, and brentuximab vedotin exposure varied. The source of this sequence is a human donor with classical Hodgkin lymphoma. Sequenced here: peripheral blood mononuclear cells (PBMCs), sampled before the second cycle of nivolumab. The J gene is TRBJ2-3, the V gene TRBV25-1, with D unresolved. CDR3 amino acids: CASSESPPVDTQYF. The CDR3 coding sequence is TGTGCCAGCAGTGAATCCCCCCCAGTAGATACGCAGTATTTT.